This T cell receptor beta chain derives from a study of T-cell memory formation after mild COVID-19. CDR3 length: 15 amino acids. Germline V gene lookup returns CDR1 SGHDN and CDR2 FVKESK. The V and J ends lost 4 bases and 4 bases, in that order; junction bases with no gene match: 8. TCRdb analysed the 5' RACE reads with MiXCR anew, one entry per CDR3 protein. This sample has about 390,000 distinct CDR3 sequences, with approximately 21% found just once. This sequence was found in an adult woman who had mild COVID-19 (a few samples of this study predate the infection). Cell type and time point are not known. Sequenced input: PBMCs or a T cell subset sorted from them (not recorded which). The chain joins TRBV14 to TRBJ2-7; 9 nucleotides align to TRBD1. The CDR3 spells CASSPGTGSRYEQYF. The CDR3 region has the DNA TGTGCCAGCAGCCCCGGGACAGGGAGTCGGTACGAGCAGTACTTC.